This passage covers 25 T cell receptor beta chains from one sample sequenced in a study of T cell clonotyping in hematopoietic cell transplantation. Repertoires were generated with immunoSEQ multiplex PCR, while TCRdb's copy carries only in-frame clones and drops some. Seen here are about 4,500 clones, approximately 94% observed once, and the top ten hold 4% to 5.5%. The sample was peripheral blood mononuclear cells, taken 30 days after allogeneic stem cell transplant. These receptors came from a male patient between 65 and 79 years old who had an allogeneic stem cell transplant from an unrelated donor, so T cells may come from the graft donor. Some clones in this sample may be carry-over from other donors' samples.

This chain connects TRBV11-2 to TRBJ2-7; TRBD2 is a possible D gene (6 bases). The CDR3 is made up of 16 amino acids. Deletions cut 5 bases from V and 10 bases from J, with 27 bases between. Per the germline V gene, CDR1 is SGHAT and CDR2 is FQNNGV. CDR3 sequence (DNA): TGTGCCAGCAGCCCCCGTTGGGGAGGAAGGGGAGGCGGACAGTACTTC. Translating gives CASSPRWGGRGGGQYF.

The gene calls are TRBV11-2 and TRBJ2-2, with D possibly called TRBD1 or TRBD2 (5 bases each). There are 15 residues in the CDR3. Germline CDR1 SGHAT, CDR2 FQNNGV. The V end lost 4 bases, the J end lost 0 bases, and 9 bases lay between the germline ends. The CDR3 spells CASSSGRTNTGELFF. In DNA form, the CDR3 reads TGTGCCAGCAGCTCGGGACGGACGAACACCGGGGAGCTGTTTTTT.

The chain has TRBV2 and TRBJ2-1, with TRBD2 matching 11 bases. Germline-derived CDR1 and CDR2 are SNHLY and FYNNEI. V lost 7 bases and J lost 7; bases outside the gene matches: 12. The CDR3 consists of 16 residues. CDR3 coding DNA: TGTGCCAGCACCGAAGGAGGTCTAGCGGGAGGTAATGAGCAGTTCTTC. Its translation is CASTEGGLAGGNEQFF.

This chain connects TRBV28 to TRBJ2-3; no definite D call. Per the germline V gene, CDR1 is MDHEN and CDR2 is SYDVKM. Deletions cut 3 bases from V and 4 bases from J, with 14 bases between. The CDR3 spans 15 residues. The chain's CDR3 is CASSFSLPWADTQYF. The CDR3 DNA sequence: TGTGCCAGCAGTTTCTCCCTCCCGTGGGCAGATACGCAGTATTTT.

The chain has TRBV5-4 and TRBJ2-7; tentatively, D is TRBD2 (6 bases). The CDR3 has 14 residues. V lost 0 bases and J 4 bases, leaving 11 bases between the germline ends. CDR1 is SGHNT, CDR2 YYREEE, per germline (reference sequence). The CDR3 loop is CASSLGLDLYEQYF. The CDR3 DNA reads TGTGCCAGCAGCTTGGGACTAGATCTTTACGAGCAGTACTTC.

This chain links TRBV7-9 with TRBJ2-1, with 7 nucleotides matching TRBD1. The germline CDR1 and CDR2 sequences are SEHNR and FQNEAQ (reference sequence). V was pared by 4 bases and J by 3 bases, with 3 bases of the junction left unmatched. There are 14 residues in the CDR3. The CDR3 reads CASSSRGNYNEQFF. DNA of the CDR3: TGTGCCAGCAGCTCCAGGGGGAACTACAATGAGCAGTTCTTC.

This clone was seen once. CDR3 residues: CAWSASRSSYRSYEQYF. The CDR3 DNA follows: TGTGCCTGGAGTGCATCTCGGTCGTCTTACCGCTCCTACGAGCAGTACTTC. V usage is TRBV30 and J usage is TRBJ2-7; D call uncertain. The V gene lost 1 base and the J gene lost 0 bases, with 19 bases spanning the gap. Germline lookup yields CDR1 GTSNPN and CDR2 SVGIG (reference sequence). The CDR3 length is 17 residues.

The V and J genes are TRBV7-9 and TRBJ2-7; D gene uncertain. From germline, CDR1 is SEHNR and CDR2 FQNEAQ (reference sequence). This CDR3 spans 13 amino acids. The V and J ends lost 3 bases and 0 bases respectively, with 6 bases between them. The CDR3 reads CASSLSASYEQYF. In DNA, the CDR3 is TGTGCCAGCAGCTTGTCAGCCTCCTACGAGCAGTACTTC.

The J gene is TRBJ1-2, the V gene TRBV28, with a weak D call TRBD1 (5 bases). V was cut by 2 bases and J by 4 bases, with 17 bases left in between. The CDR3 loop spans 16 amino acids. The V gene's germline CDR1 is MDHEN and CDR2 SYDVKM. CDR3 residues: CASSLPQQERIYGYTF. The DNA for the CDR3 is TGTGCCAGCAGTTTACCGCAACAGGAGCGGATCTATGGCTACACCTTC.

The gene calls are TRBV7-9 and TRBJ2-1; D possibly corresponds to TRBD2 (5 bases). Trimming took off 0 bases at V and 2 bases at J, with 8 bases between the two ends. CDR1 and CDR2 (germline): SEHNR, FQNEAQ (reference sequence). CDR3 size: 15 residues. CDR3: CASSLAAGAYNEQFF. The DNA of the CDR3 is TGTGCCAGCAGCTTAGCGGCGGGCGCCTACAATGAGCAGTTCTTC.

The J gene is TRBJ2-3, the V gene TRBV2, with a weak D call TRBD1 (6 bases). There are 14 residues in the CDR3. Deletions cut 7 bases from V and 3 bases from J, with 14 bases between. From germline, CDR1 is SNHLY and CDR2 FYNNEI. CDR3 bases: TGTGCCAGCATCCCGGAGAGGGGGACAGATACGCAGTATTTT. Its translation is CASIPERGTDTQYF.

The chain links TRBV27 to TRBJ2-7; no firm D call. The V end was cut by 6 bases, the J end by 1 base, with 13 bases between. Germline V gene lookup returns CDR1 MNHEY and CDR2 SMNVEV (reference sequence). This CDR3 region has 14 residues. The CDR3 nucleotides are TGTGCCAGCAGCCCTCGTTCGCCGTCCTACGAGCAGTACTTC. Encoded protein: CASSPRSPSYEQYF.

V usage is TRBV4-1 and J usage is TRBJ2-2; weak D call: TRBD2 (5 bases). CDR1 is MGHRA and CDR2 is YSYEKL in the germline V gene. The V and J ends lost 1 base and 3 bases respectively, with 9 bases between them. CDR3 length: 15 residues. Here the CDR3 DNA reads TGCGCCAGCAGCCAAGTGACGGGGTACACCGGGGAGCTGTTTTTT. It codes for CASSQVTGYTGELFF.

This chain connects TRBV9 to TRBJ2-3, with 7 bases fitting TRBD2. The CDR3 covers 18 residues. The germline V gene encodes CDR1 SGDLS and CDR2 YYNGEE. J lost 2 bases, V lost 2 bases, and 14 bases had no gene match. The CDR3 is CASSVFPLGGGVTDTQYF. The CDR3 nucleotides read TGTGCCAGCAGCGTTTTCCCATTGGGGGGAGGGGTCACAGATACGCAGTATTTT.

The chain recombines TRBV19 with TRBJ1-5; D remains ambiguous. The germline V and J ends were trimmed by 1 base and 7 bases, with 14 bases remaining between them. The CDR3 consists of 15 residues. Germline loops: CDR1 LNHDA, CDR2 SQIVND (reference sequence). The chain's CDR3 is CASSIGAGVVQPQHF. The DNA for the CDR3 is TGTGCCAGTAGTATAGGGGCTGGGGTGGTGCAGCCCCAGCATTTT.

In DNA, the CDR3 is TGTGCCAGCAGCTTAGGGGTAGCGGAAAGCACAGATACGCAGTATTTT. Encoded protein: CASSLGVAESTDTQYF. J is TRBJ2-3 and V is TRBV11-3; D perhaps matches TRBD2 (6 bases). CDR1 SGHNT and CDR2 YENEEA come from the germline V gene. V was trimmed by 1 base and J by 0 bases, leaving 11 bases between them. The CDR3 has 16 amino acids.

The rearrangement joins TRBV7-2 to TRBJ2-5; TRBD2 aligns across 7 bases. Germline V gene sequence: CDR1 SGHTA, CDR2 FQGNSA. V trimming: 4 bases; J trimming: 5 bases; junction bases outside the gene matches: 7. The CDR3 spans 14 residues. CDR3 protein: CASSYRTSEETQYF. For the CDR3, the DNA is TGTGCCAGCAGCTATAGGACTAGTGAGGAGACCCAGTACTTC.

The chain links TRBV5-1 to TRBJ2-1; 9 bases are shared with TRBD2. The CDR3 runs to 16 residues. Germline values: CDR1 SGHRS, CDR2 YFSETQ. Trimming cost V 1 base and J 7 bases; bases outside gene matches: 9. CDR3 sequence: CASSLTVAGVGNEQFF. CDR3 bases: TGCGCCAGCAGCTTGACGGTAGCGGGAGTGGGTAATGAGCAGTTCTTC.

The rearrangement links TRBV19 to TRBJ2-2; 11 bases fit TRBD1. The V gene end was trimmed by 6 bases and the J gene end by 4 bases; junction bases not matched to a gene: 7. The CDR3 sequence is 16 residues long. CDR1 and CDR2 (germline): LNHDA, SQIVND (reference sequence). CDR3 DNA: TGTGCCAGTAGGCCTCCGGGACAGGGGGGCACCGGGGAGCTGTTTTTT. Translating gives CASRPPGQGGTGELFF.

V usage is TRBV7-8 and J usage is TRBJ1-1; 9 nucleotides agree with TRBD1. Germline V gene lookup returns CDR1 SGHVS and CDR2 FQNEAQ. The length of the CDR3 is 16 residues. With V trimmed by 7 bases and J by 4 bases, 13 bases remained unmatched. The CDR3 DNA reads as TGTGCCAGCAACACAAGGGGTGGGACAGGGACCACTGAAGCTTTCTTT. Protein: CASNTRGGTGTTEAFF.

V is TRBV29-1 and J is TRBJ1-1, with D maybe TRBD1 (6 bases). The germline CDR1 and CDR2 sequences are SQVTM and ANQGSEA. The CDR3 consists of 13 residues. The V and J ends lost 5 bases and 6 bases respectively, with 16 bases between them. Here the CDR3 reads CSVLVNREPEAFF. The CDR3 nucleotides read TGCAGCGTTCTTGTCAACAGGGAACCTGAAGCTTTCTTT.

The V call is TRBV4-1, the J call TRBJ2-1; D is unresolved. Germline CDR1 is MGHRA and CDR2 is YSYEKL. The CDR3 is 15 residues long. The germline V and J ends were trimmed by 1 base and 6 bases, with 13 bases remaining between them. CDR3 loop: CASSQVGHKVNEQFF. CDR3 DNA: TGCGCCAGCAGCCAAGTCGGTCATAAGGTCAATGAGCAGTTCTTC.

The chain combines TRBV6-4 with TRBJ2-5, with no clear D. Trimming shortened V by 0 bases and J by 1 base, and 24 bases separated the two germline ends. The CDR3 contains 20 residues. Germline CDR1 reads MRHNA; CDR2 reads SNTAGT. In nucleotides, the CDR3 is TGTGCCAGCAGTGACTCTCCGGTGACCCCCAGTTCTTTGACCCAAGAGACCCAGTACTTC. As protein: CASSDSPVTPSSLTQETQYF.

The chain recombines TRBV21-1 with TRBJ1-3. TRBV21-1 is a documented pseudogene. CDR3 length equals 16 residues. Here the CDR3 reads CASRYYIQHARNTIYF. The CDR3 coding sequence is TGTGCCAGCAGATACTATATACAACACGCACGAAACACCATATATTTT.

The CDR3 DNA follows: TGTGCCAGCTCCAGGTTGAGCTACAATGAGCAGTTCTTC. This translates into CASSRLSYNEQFF. This rearrangement joins TRBV6-5 to TRBJ2-1; the D is unclear. The CDR3 is 13 amino acids. From germline, CDR1 is MNHEY and CDR2 SVGAGI. V lost 8 bases to trimming and J lost 3 bases, with 11 bases between them.